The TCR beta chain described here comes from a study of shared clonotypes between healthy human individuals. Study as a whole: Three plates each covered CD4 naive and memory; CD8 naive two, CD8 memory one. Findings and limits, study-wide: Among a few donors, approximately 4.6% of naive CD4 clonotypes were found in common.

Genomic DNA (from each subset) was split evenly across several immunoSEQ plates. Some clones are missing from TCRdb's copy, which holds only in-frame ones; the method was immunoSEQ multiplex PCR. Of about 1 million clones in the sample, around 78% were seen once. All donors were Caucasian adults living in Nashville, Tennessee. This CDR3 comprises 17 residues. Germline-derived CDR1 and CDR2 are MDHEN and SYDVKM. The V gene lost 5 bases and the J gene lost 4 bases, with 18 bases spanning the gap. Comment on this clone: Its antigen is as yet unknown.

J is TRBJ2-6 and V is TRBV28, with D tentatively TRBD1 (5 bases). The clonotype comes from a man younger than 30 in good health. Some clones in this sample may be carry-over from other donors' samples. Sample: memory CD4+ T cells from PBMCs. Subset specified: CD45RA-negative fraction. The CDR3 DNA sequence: TGTGCCAGCAGTGGACAAGGAGAGGCGAGGGGGGCCAACGTCCTGACTTTC. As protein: CASSGQGEARGANVLTF. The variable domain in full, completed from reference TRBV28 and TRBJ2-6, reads DVKVTQSSRYLVKRTGEKVFLECVQDMDHENMFWYRQDPGLGLRLIYFSYDVKMKEKGDIPEGYSVSREKKERFSLILESASTNQTSMYLCASSGQGEARGANVLTFGAGSRLTVL.